This T cell receptor (beta chain) was sequenced during a study of Graves' ophthalmopathy and Graves' hyperthyroidism. Regarding the study as a whole: Blood contained most expanded thyroid clonotypes exceeding 0.001 frequency. A 13-signature model separated ophthalmopathy from stable hyperthyroidism, 87.88% sensitivity, 65% to 82% specificity.

The germline CDR1 and CDR2 sequences are MNHEY and SVGAGI. V was pared by 4 bases and J by 8 bases, with 11 bases between. The CDR3 spans 12 residues. Comment on this clonotype: Its antigen is as yet unknown.

Excluded: other autoimmune disease, uncontrolled infection, pregnancy or lactation. PBMCs came from roughly 10 ml of fresh peripheral blood. Amplified TCR beta CDR3 regions were obtained using RNA transcripts as template. Following a first-round RT-PCR that used HTBI primers, a second-round multiplex PCR was carried out. One entry per CDR3 protein results from TCRdb running MiXCR on the multiplex PCR reads. The sample has under 60,000 distinct CDR3 sequences; roughly half are singletons. This clonotype was obtained from an adult woman with Graves' ophthalmopathy. The sequenced sample consisted of peripheral blood. The chain employs TRBV6-5 and TRBJ1-2, with D perhaps TRBD1 (5 bases). CDR3 DNA: TGTGCCAGCAGTTTCCCGGGGGAGGGCTACACCTTC. It is translated as CASSFPGEGYTF.